This T cell receptor beta chain stems from a study of blood T cell repertoires in COVID-19. Study information: Acute and convalescent COVID-19 samples came from the United States, Italy and Spain. From T cells, B-cell-depleted T cells, or PBMCs came the material, which was cDNA or gDNA.

This CDR3 has 12 amino acids. Trimming took off 4 bases at V and 7 bases at J, with 5 bases between the two ends. Germline V gene sequence: CDR1 MNHEY, CDR2 SVGEGT. Original analysis: Estimation of nucleated cell counts relied on the amplification of reference gene primers. Sequencing was performed with immunoSEQ multiplex PCR; in TCRdb, only in-frame clones are kept and a portion is missing. The D gene and trimming were derived from the DNA, and the V and J assignments and clone size from that table. The data contain some 150,000 clones, 85% to 90% of them singletons. The V gene is TRBV6-2 or TRBV6-3, the J gene TRBJ1-6; D is unclear. The receptor was derived from an older woman with active COVID-19. The sequenced sample was peripheral blood. CDR3 amino acids: CASSSVNSPLHF. In DNA, the CDR3 is TGTGCCAGCAGTTCGGTCAATTCACCCCTCCACTTT.